One and the same sample provided the 18 T cell receptor beta chains below, sequenced in a study of T cells in Graves' hyperthyroidism and ophthalmopathy. Amplified regions were TCR beta CDR3 sequences from RNA transcripts. First-round RT-PCR targeting the TCR CDR3 was performed with the HTBI primer set. TCRdb reprocessed the multiplex PCR reads with MiXCR, giving one entry per CDR3 protein. This table holds about 510,000 distinct CDR3 sequences, 35% to 50% found once. Sequenced input: peripheral blood or thyroid tissue (not recorded which). The receptors were sampled from an adult woman with Graves' disease, either hyperthyroidism or ophthalmopathy (not recorded which).

This chain links TRBV29-1 with TRBJ2-7; 9 bases line up with TRBD1. V gave up 8 bases and J gave up 5 bases; unmatched junction bases: 4. CDR3 length: 11 amino acids. From germline, CDR1 is SQVTM and CDR2 ANQGSEA. The CDR3 nucleotides read TGCAGCTTACAGGGGGCTAACGAGCAGTACTTC. This gives the protein CSLQGANEQYF.

V and J are TRBV7-9 and TRBJ1-2, with TRBD1 matching 7 bases. V was clipped by 5 bases and J by 0 bases; unmatched bases: 6. CDR1 is SEHNR and CDR2 is FQNEAQ in the germline V gene (reference sequence). This CDR3 contains 15 residues. CDR3 amino acids: CASSTRDRSNYGYTF. The CDR3 DNA reads TGTGCCAGCAGCACCAGGGACAGATCTAACTATGGCTACACCTTC.

A few counts support this clonotype. This chain joins TRBV9 and TRBJ1-1; D remains unclear. CDR3 size: 14 residues. Germline CDR1 reads SGDLS; CDR2 reads YYNGEE. Deletions cut 4 bases from V and 5 bases from J, with 15 bases between. DNA for the CDR3: TGTGCCAGCAGCCAAGAGATGGGGTGGACTGAAGCTTTCTTT. Encoded protein: CASSQEMGWTEAFF.

This clonotype was found many times. The CDR3 DNA reads TGCGCCAGCAGCCAAGGCGACGGAATGGTTGGTGAAAAACTGTTTTTT. Translated: CASSQGDGMVGEKLFF. This rearrangement joins TRBV4-3 to TRBJ1-4; no firm D call. V dropped 1 base and J dropped 7 bases, with 16 bases sitting between them. Germline assignment: CDR1 LGHNA and CDR2 YSLEER. The CDR3 totals 16 residues.

The rearrangement links TRBV29-1 to TRBJ2-5, with D possibly being TRBD2 (6 bases). The CDR3 has 15 amino acids. Germline CDR1 and CDR2: SQVTM and ANQGSEA. Trimming took off 4 bases at V and 1 base at J, with 16 bases between the two ends. In nucleotides, the CDR3 is TGCAGCGTTGGACGAAGCGGGCCCATCCAAGAGACCCAGTACTTC. Its protein product is CSVGRSGPIQETQYF. Full variable domain (remainder filled in from reference TRBV29-1 and TRBJ2-5): SAVISQKPSRDICQRGTSLTIQCQVDSQVTMMFWYRQQPGQSLTLIATANQGSEATYESGFVIDKFPISRPNLTFSTLTVSNMSPEDSSIYLCSVGRSGPIQETQYFGPGTRLLVL.

This clonotype appeared many times. The J gene is TRBJ1-3, the V gene TRBV5-5, with no clear D. Looked up from germline, CDR1 is SGHKS and CDR2 is YYEKEE (reference sequence). Trimming took 0 bases from V and 4 from J, leaving 5 bases between them. The CDR3 spans 13 residues. The CDR3 region has the DNA TGTGCCAGCAGCTTGGACAGAGGAAACACCATATATTTT. Amino acid sequence: CASSLDRGNTIYF.

V is TRBV5-4 and J is TRBJ1-3; D is perhaps TRBD1 (6 bases). Germline-derived CDR1 and CDR2 are SGHNT and YYREEE (reference sequence). The CDR3 extends over 15 amino acids. The V end was cut by 4 bases, the J end by 0 bases, with 11 bases between. For the CDR3, the DNA is TGTGCCAGCAGCGGAGGACAGTTCTCTGGAAACACCATATATTTT. This codes for CASSGGQFSGNTIYF.

This clonotype was observed at least ten times. V and J are TRBV6-1 and TRBJ2-7; 9 nucleotides line up with TRBD2. Trimming at V came to 3 bases and at J to 7 bases, leaving 7 bases not matched to a gene. Germline V gene data show CDR1 as MNHNS and CDR2 as SASEGT. The CDR3 is 14 amino acids. CDR3 in DNA: TGTGCCAGCAGTGATCTTTCTAGCGGGAAAGAGCAGTACTTC. Translated, it gives CASSDLSSGKEQYF.

This clonotype was counted many times. This chain connects TRBV10-2 to TRBJ1-2, with 9 nucleotides matching TRBD1. Per the germline V gene, CDR1 is WSHSY and CDR2 is SAAADI. Unmatched junction bases numbered 8, after V lost 2 bases and J lost 7 bases. CDR3 length: 15 residues. The CDR3 is CASSETRRTGVGYTF. The CDR3 nucleotides read TGCGCCAGCAGTGAGACCCGCCGGACAGGGGTTGGCTACACCTTC.

This chain uses TRBV10-3 with TRBJ2-5; 10 bases line up with TRBD2. With 9 bases clipped from V and 5 bases from J, the junction kept 6 bases outside the gene matches. The CDR3 length is 13 residues. Germline loops: CDR1 ENHRY, CDR2 SYGVKD. Written as DNA, the CDR3 is TGTGCCATTCTAGCGGGGGCATGGGAGACCCAGTACTTC. It codes for CAILAGAWETQYF.

This clonotype was counted between two and nine times. Sequence at one end of the junction differs from germline and may be a read error. The gene calls are TRBV19 and TRBJ1-1, with 10 nucleotides matching TRBD1. Germline-derived CDR1 and CDR2 are LNHDA and SQIVND (reference sequence). There are 15 residues in the CDR3. CDR3 protein: CASSLDRGLGTEAFF. The CDR3 region has the DNA TGTGCCAGTAGTTTAGACAGGGGGCTGGGCACTGAAGCTTTCTTT.

The chain recombines TRBV19 with TRBJ1-1, with 7 nucleotides matching TRBD1. The germline V gene has CDR1 LNHDA and CDR2 SQIVND (reference sequence). J was trimmed by 12 bases and V by 5 bases; bases with no gene match: 18. This CDR3 has 15 residues. The CDR3 is CASSAEPGQLRLSFF. For the CDR3, the DNA is TGTGCCAGTAGTGCTGAGCCGGGACAGCTACGTTTGTCTTTCTTT.

The V gene is TRBV20-1, the J gene TRBJ1-6; D unclear. The germline CDR1 and CDR2 sequences are DFQATT and SNEGSKA (reference sequence). Trimming stripped 3 bases from V and 6 bases from J, with 12 bases between. This CDR3 comprises 14 residues. The CDR3 spells CSARAGRGNSPLHF. In DNA, the CDR3 is TGCAGTGCTAGGGCTGGACGGGGTAATTCACCCCTCCACTTT.

This clonotype was detected ten times or more. The rearrangement joins TRBV5-5 to TRBJ2-5; tentative D call: TRBD1 (5 bases). The germline gives CDR1 SGHKS, CDR2 YYEKEE (reference sequence). The CDR3 has 14 amino acids. Trimming removed 5 bases at V and 0 bases at J, with 11 bases between. CDR3 protein: CASSQTAYQETQYF. The DNA of the CDR3 is TGTGCCAGCAGTCAGACAGCGTACCAAGAGACCCAGTACTTC.

This chain links TRBV10-3 with TRBJ1-5, with D possibly being TRBD1 (6 bases). The CDR3 loop spans 14 amino acids. The V gene lost 2 bases and the J gene lost 5 bases, with 10 bases spanning the gap. Germline-derived CDR1 and CDR2 are ENHRY and SYGVKD. In nucleotides, the CDR3 is TGTGCCATCAGTGAGGGGGGGCTGGATCAGCCCCAGCATTTT. Its protein is CAISEGGLDQPQHF.

There are a few counts of this clonotype. The chain carries TRBV19 and TRBJ1-5; no firm D call. The CDR3 has 14 residues. V was shortened by 3 bases and J by 3 bases, with 9 bases between the two germline ends. CDR1 is LNHDA and CDR2 is SQIVND in the germline V gene (reference sequence). The CDR3, as DNA: TGTGCCAGTAGTATTCGGACTAACAATCAGCCCCAGCATTTT. Protein: CASSIRTNNQPQHF.

The sample holds a few counts of this clonotype. The chain links TRBV10-3 to TRBJ1-6, with D hard to call. V lost 6 bases and J lost 14, with 23 bases in between. Looked up from germline, CDR1 is ENHRY and CDR2 is SYGVKD. CDR3 size: 15 residues. The CDR3 DNA reads TGTGCCATCAGCTCCCGGAACGCTGCCAATAGATCCCTCCACTTT. It specifies CAISSRNAANRSLHF.

V usage is TRBV19 and J usage is TRBJ1-2; no clear D. Per germline, CDR1 LNHDA and CDR2 SQIVND (reference sequence). V was cut by 8 bases and J by 4 bases, with 11 bases left in between. This CDR3 region has 12 residues. Here the CDR3 DNA reads TGTGCCAGTCGGACGGCAGGCTATGGCTACACCTTC. Amino acids: CASRTAGYGYTF. Combining the CDR3 with reference TRBV19 and TRBJ1-2 gives the whole variable domain DGGITQSPKYLFRKEGQNVTLSCEQNLNHDAMYWYRQDPGQGLRLIYYSQIVNDFQKGDIAEGYSVSREKKESFPLTVTSAQKNPTAFYLCASRTAGYGYTFGSGTRLTVV.